The 31 T cell receptor beta chains below all came from one sample that was sequenced in a study of shared clonotypes between healthy human individuals. Clones were read by immunoSEQ multiplex PCR, and TCRdb kept only the in-frame ones, dropping some. The sample lists approximately 700,000 clones; approximately 73% were seen once. The material sequenced was memory CD4+ T cells sorted from blood. Subset meaning: CD45RA-negative fraction. The receptor set was obtained from a woman younger than 45 in good health.

The rearrangement uses TRBV5-1 and TRBJ2-7; D unresolved. The germline V and J ends were trimmed by 1 base and 7 bases, with 18 bases remaining between them. Germline V gene lookup returns CDR1 SGHRS and CDR2 YFSETQ. The CDR3 extends over 15 amino acids. The CDR3 nucleotides read TGCGCCAGCAGCTTGTATGACAAGGGAAGCTATGAGCAGTACTTC. As protein: CASSLYDKGSYEQYF. Full variable domain (rest looked up from reference TRBV5-1 and TRBJ2-7): KAGVTQTPRYLIKTRGQQVTLSCSPISGHRSVSWYQQTPGQGLQFLFEYFSETQRNKGNFPGRFSGRQFSNSRSEMNVSTLELGDSALYLCASSLYDKGSYEQYFGPGTRLTVT.

The rearrangement joins TRBV28 to TRBJ2-2; 7 positions match TRBD2. V was pared by 5 bases and J by 3 bases, with 9 bases of the junction left unmatched. This CDR3 has 16 amino acids. Per germline, CDR1 MDHEN and CDR2 SYDVKM. The CDR3 DNA reads TGTGCCAGCAGTACCAGTAGGACTAGTGACACCGGGGAGCTGTTTTTT. Amino acids: CASSTSRTSDTGELFF.

The genes are TRBV28 and TRBJ2-6; 7 bases fit TRBD1. Germline CDR1 is MDHEN and CDR2 is SYDVKM. Unmatched junction bases numbered 7, after V lost 5 bases and J lost 0 bases. CDR3 length equals 17 residues. The CDR3 region is CASSLGQDLSGANVLTF. The DNA of the CDR3 is TGTGCCAGCAGTCTCGGACAGGACCTCTCTGGGGCCAACGTCCTGACTTTC.

The CDR3 nucleotides are TGCGCCAGCAGCCCTAGCGGGAGTCGGGGGGAGCTGTTTTTT. Its protein is CASSPSGSRGELFF. The chain uses TRBV10-2 and TRBJ2-2, with 10 bases identical to TRBD2. CDR3 length: 14 residues. V was pared by 6 bases and J by 8 bases, with 6 bases of the junction left unmatched. Germline V gene data show CDR1 as WSHSY and CDR2 as SAAADI.

As concerns this clone: The sample holds other DNA sequences that translate to the same CDR3. The rearrangement uses TRBV5-1 and TRBJ2-7, with TRBD1 as a possible D gene (5 bases). Trimming shortened V by 2 bases and J by 2 bases, and 8 bases separated the two germline ends. CDR1 and CDR2 (germline): SGHRS, YFSETQ. This CDR3 is 13 amino acids long. CDR3 sequence reads: CASSFQGAYEQYF. The DNA of the CDR3 is TGCGCCAGCAGCTTCCAGGGTGCCTACGAGCAGTACTTC.

V is TRBV14 and J is TRBJ2-5; 7 nucleotides agree with TRBD1. The germline V gene encodes CDR1 SGHDN and CDR2 FVKESK. This CDR3 has 11 amino acids. Unmatched junction bases numbered 4, after V lost 3 bases and J lost 12 bases. CDR3 residues: CASSHRQGKYF. In nucleotides, the CDR3 is TGTGCCAGCAGCCATCGACAGGGCAAGTACTTC.

As for this clone: At one of its ends the junction is not consistent with the germline gene, which may arise from a read error. This rearrangement joins TRBV25-1 to TRBJ2-3; 10 bases align to TRBD2. The CDR3 runs to 14 residues. Germline V CDR1 and CDR2: MGHDK, SYGVNS. CDR3 in DNA: TGCTATAGACAGCGGGAGGGCAGCACAGATACGCAGTATTTT. This encodes CYRQREGSTDTQYF.

J is TRBJ2-5 and V is TRBV29-1; TRBD1 aligns across 7 bases. The germline V gene has CDR1 SQVTM and CDR2 ANQGSEA. This CDR3 has 14 residues. V was clipped by 4 bases and J by 4 bases; unmatched bases: 9. CDR3 nucleotides: TGCAGCGTTGCACAGACAGGGTTTGGAGAGACCCAGTACTTC. Translation gives CSVAQTGFGETQYF.

This clone was recorded only once. Sequence at one end of the junction differs from germline and may be a read error. V is TRBV10-2 and J is TRBJ2-1; 8 nucleotides align to TRBD2. CDR3 size: 16 residues. Germline lookup yields CDR1 WSHSY and CDR2 SAAADI. CDR3 amino acids: CASNEASGPRDNEQFF. For the CDR3, the DNA is TGCGCCAGCAATGAGGCTAGCGGGCCCAGGGACAATGAGCAGTTCTTC.

V usage is TRBV11-2 and J usage is TRBJ1-1, with D uncertain. Trimming stripped 5 bases from V and 2 bases from J, with 12 bases between. The CDR3 contains 14 residues. Looked up from germline, CDR1 is SGHAT and CDR2 is FQNNGV. This CDR3 is CASSQSGLNTEAFF. Here the CDR3 DNA reads TGTGCCAGCAGCCAGAGCGGGCTTAACACTGAAGCTTTCTTT.

This clone appeared a single time. V is TRBV15 and J is TRBJ2-5, with 8 positions matching TRBD1. Germline assignment: CDR1 LNHNV and CDR2 YYDKDF (reference sequence). The CDR3 is 17 amino acids. V was pared by 0 bases and J by 1 base, with 7 bases of the junction left unmatched. The CDR3 nucleotides read TGTGCCACCAGCAGAGATTTTATCGGACAGGGCCAAGAGACCCAGTACTTC. It is translated as CATSRDFIGQGQETQYF.

The genes are TRBV28 and TRBJ1-1, with a possible D match to TRBD1 (6 bases). The CDR3 totals 15 residues. V shed 1 base and J shed 10 bases, with 19 bases lying between them. CDR1 MDHEN and CDR2 SYDVKM come from the germline V gene. This chain's CDR3 is CASSLFRGGPKVAFF. CDR3 bases: TGTGCCAGCAGTTTATTTCGGGGGGGCCCTAAGGTAGCTTTCTTT.

The gene calls are TRBV25-1 and TRBJ2-7; TRBD1 agrees at 11 bases. The J segment lost 3 bases and the V segment lost 5 bases, leaving 3 bases of the junction unmatched. The CDR3 is 14 amino acids. In germline, CDR1 is MGHDK, CDR2 SYGVNS. CDR3 region: CASSTGTGGYEQYF. CDR3 sequence (DNA): TGTGCCAGCAGTACCGGGACAGGGGGCTACGAGCAGTACTTC.

V and J are TRBV6-6 and TRBJ1-5, with 7 bases fitting TRBD1. CDR1 and CDR2 from the germline V gene are MNHNY and SVGAGI (reference sequence). The V gene end was trimmed by 5 bases and the J gene end by 4 bases; junction bases not matched to a gene: 8. CDR3 length equals 15 residues. The CDR3 region is CASSPRGVGNQPQHF. The CDR3, as DNA: TGTGCCAGCAGTCCCAGGGGGGTCGGAAATCAGCCCCAGCATTTT.

The chain carries TRBV5-8 and TRBJ1-5; D is unresolved. The V gene lost 4 bases and the J gene lost 2 bases, with 16 bases spanning the gap. The germline CDR1 and CDR2 sequences are SGHTS and YDEGEE. The CDR3 runs 16 residues. CDR3 bases: TGTGCCAGCAGCCCTACTCGGTTCACAGGCAATCAGCCCCAGCATTTT. Protein sequence: CASSPTRFTGNQPQHF.

The chain uses TRBV6-5 and TRBJ2-3; a weak D match, TRBD1 (8 bases). With 5 bases removed from V and 4 bases from J, the gap between germline ends came to 16 bases. There are 15 residues in the CDR3. Germline-derived CDR1 and CDR2 are MNHEY and SVGAGI. The CDR3 sequence: CASSTTGEGADTQYF. CDR3 DNA: TGTGCCAGCAGTACGACAGGGGAGGGAGCAGATACGCAGTATTTT.

The CDR3, as DNA: TGTGCCGTAGGAGGGCGAACATCGGGCAATCAGCCCCAGCATTTT. Translating it yields CAVGGRTSGNQPQHF. The rearrangement links TRBV2 to TRBJ1-5; D is undetermined. Trimming took 11 bases from V and 2 from J, leaving 19 bases between them. The CDR3 consists of 15 residues. Germline V gene lookup returns CDR1 SNHLY and CDR2 FYNNEI.

The rearrangement links TRBV27 to TRBJ1-2; 9 bases line up with TRBD1. With V trimmed by 3 bases and J by 0 bases, 11 bases remained unmatched. Germline CDR1 MNHEY, CDR2 SMNVEV (reference sequence). The CDR3 extends over 18 amino acids. CDR3 region: CASSFSGTGRRSNYGYTF. In DNA, the CDR3 is TGTGCCAGCAGTTTTAGTGGGACAGGGAGGCGATCTAACTATGGCTACACCTTC.

V usage is TRBV28 and J usage is TRBJ1-5; 9 positions match TRBD1. Germline V lookup: CDR1 MDHEN, CDR2 SYDVKM. CDR3 length: 15 residues. V lost 6 bases to trimming and J lost 1 base; unmatched junction nucleotides: 4. Here the CDR3 DNA reads TGTGCCAGCAGGTCAGACAGGGGGAGCAATCAGCCCCAGCATTTT. It translates to CASRSDRGSNQPQHF.

The chain recombines TRBV4-1 with TRBJ2-5; D gene ambiguous. V was cut by 0 bases and J by 5 bases, with 10 bases left in between. The CDR3 sequence is 14 residues long. Germline values: CDR1 MGHRA, CDR2 YSYEKL. The CDR3 coding sequence is TGCGCCAGCAGCCAAGACTCCCGGCTCGAGACCCAGTACTTC. Its protein product is CASSQDSRLETQYF.

DNA of the CDR3: TGTGCCAGCAGAGGCCGCCCCCTCGAAAACACTGAAGCTTTCTTT. Its translation is CASRGRPLENTEAFF. The gene calls are TRBV28 and TRBJ1-1, with D uncertain. This CDR3 has 15 residues. Germline CDR1 and CDR2: MDHEN and SYDVKM. V gave up 6 bases and J gave up 2 bases, with 16 bases separating them.

CDR3 in DNA: TGTGCCTGGAGATTCTTCTCTAGCCGCACCGGGGAGCTGTTTTTT. Its protein is CAWRFFSSRTGELFF. The V gene is TRBV30, the J gene TRBJ2-2, with a tentative D call TRBD2 (5 bases). This CDR3 spans 15 amino acids. The ends were cut back, 3 bases at V and 4 bases at J, with 15 bases in the middle. Germline CDR1 GTSNPN, CDR2 SVGIG (reference sequence).

The rearrangement joins TRBV6-5 to TRBJ1-1; D is ambiguous. Germline loops: CDR1 MNHEY, CDR2 SVGAGI. The V and J ends lost 5 bases and 4 bases respectively, with 17 bases between them. There are 15 residues in the CDR3. CDR3 coding DNA: TGTGCCAGCAGTGGACCGGGTCTCCTGGGCACTGAAGCTTTCTTT. As protein: CASSGPGLLGTEAFF.

The chain combines TRBV19 with TRBJ1-2, with D unclear. Trimming stripped 1 base from V and 5 bases from J, with 8 bases between. The CDR3 is made up of 13 amino acids. The germline gives CDR1 LNHDA, CDR2 SQIVND (reference sequence). CDR3 in amino acids: CASSIGTEYGYTF. The CDR3 DNA follows: TGTGCCAGTAGTATAGGCACAGAGTATGGCTACACCTTC.

This clone was picked up a small number of times. The chain employs TRBV5-1 and TRBJ2-7, with D maybe TRBD1 (6 bases). This CDR3 has 15 residues. In germline, CDR1 is SGHRS, CDR2 YFSETQ. V lost 3 bases to trimming and J lost 2 bases, with 15 bases between them. The CDR3 spells CASSSPGTQTYEQYF. CDR3 coding DNA: TGCGCCAGCAGCTCCCCCGGGACACAGACCTACGAGCAGTACTTC.

The chain couples TRBV6-1 to TRBJ2-3, with D maybe TRBD1 (6 bases). The CDR3 spans 14 residues. Trimming took off 4 bases at V and 2 bases at J, with 10 bases between the two ends. From germline, CDR1 is MNHNS and CDR2 SASEGT. The CDR3 protein is CASSGGGVTDTQYF. The CDR3 DNA is TGTGCCAGCAGTGGAGGGGGTGTCACAGATACGCAGTATTTT.

The chain recombines TRBV15 with TRBJ2-6; D remains ambiguous. Per the germline V gene, CDR1 is LNHNV and CDR2 is YYDKDF (reference sequence). The ends were cut back, 3 bases at V and 4 bases at J, with 19 bases in the middle. The CDR3 spans 18 residues. CDR3: CATSRGMVGPMGANVLTF. The DNA for the CDR3 is TGTGCCACCAGCAGGGGGATGGTAGGGCCGATGGGGGCCAACGTCCTGACTTTC. Based on the CDR3 plus reference TRBV15 and TRBJ2-6, the full variable domain is DAMVIQNPRYQVTQFGKPVTLSCSQTLNHNVMYWYQQKSSQAPKLLFHYYDKDFNNEADTPDNFQSRRPNTSFCFLDIRSPGLGDTAMYLCATSRGMVGPMGANVLTFGAGSRLTVL.

This clone has a single count. V usage is TRBV9 and J usage is TRBJ2-1; 10 nucleotides align to TRBD2. J was trimmed by 9 bases and V by 0 bases; bases with no gene match: 9. Germline values: CDR1 SGDLS, CDR2 YYNGEE. The CDR3 is made up of 16 amino acids. CDR3 sequence (DNA): TGTGCCAGCAGCGTAGGAGCGGGAGGGAACCTGGGTGAGCAGTTCTTC. It specifies CASSVGAGGNLGEQFF.

CDR3 sequence (DNA): TGTGCCAGCAGCCGACAGTTCGGGAACACCGGGGAGCTGTTTTTT. It yields the protein CASSRQFGNTGELFF. J is TRBJ2-2 and V is TRBV6-5; possibly TRBD1 for D (5 bases). The V gene's germline CDR1 is MNHEY and CDR2 SVGAGI. This CDR3 has 15 amino acids. V was trimmed by 6 bases and J by 1 base, leaving 12 bases between them.

V is TRBV14 and J is TRBJ2-1; 13 bases match TRBD2. CDR3 length equals 16 residues. Per the germline V gene, CDR1 is SGHDN and CDR2 is FVKESK. V lost 2 bases, J lost 8 bases, and 6 bases stayed unmatched. In DNA, the CDR3 is TGTGCCAGCAGCCAAAGTGGGACTAGCGGGGTCCATGAGCAGTTCTTC. It is translated as CASSQSGTSGVHEQFF.

The rearrangement joins TRBV19 to TRBJ2-3; D unclear. The V gene's germline CDR1 is LNHDA and CDR2 SQIVND (reference sequence). This CDR3 has 14 residues. The ends were cut back, 3 bases at V and 2 bases at J, with 9 bases in the middle. The CDR3 loop reads CASSMVSYTDTQYF. The CDR3 bases are TGTGCCAGTAGTATGGTCAGTTACACAGATACGCAGTATTTT.